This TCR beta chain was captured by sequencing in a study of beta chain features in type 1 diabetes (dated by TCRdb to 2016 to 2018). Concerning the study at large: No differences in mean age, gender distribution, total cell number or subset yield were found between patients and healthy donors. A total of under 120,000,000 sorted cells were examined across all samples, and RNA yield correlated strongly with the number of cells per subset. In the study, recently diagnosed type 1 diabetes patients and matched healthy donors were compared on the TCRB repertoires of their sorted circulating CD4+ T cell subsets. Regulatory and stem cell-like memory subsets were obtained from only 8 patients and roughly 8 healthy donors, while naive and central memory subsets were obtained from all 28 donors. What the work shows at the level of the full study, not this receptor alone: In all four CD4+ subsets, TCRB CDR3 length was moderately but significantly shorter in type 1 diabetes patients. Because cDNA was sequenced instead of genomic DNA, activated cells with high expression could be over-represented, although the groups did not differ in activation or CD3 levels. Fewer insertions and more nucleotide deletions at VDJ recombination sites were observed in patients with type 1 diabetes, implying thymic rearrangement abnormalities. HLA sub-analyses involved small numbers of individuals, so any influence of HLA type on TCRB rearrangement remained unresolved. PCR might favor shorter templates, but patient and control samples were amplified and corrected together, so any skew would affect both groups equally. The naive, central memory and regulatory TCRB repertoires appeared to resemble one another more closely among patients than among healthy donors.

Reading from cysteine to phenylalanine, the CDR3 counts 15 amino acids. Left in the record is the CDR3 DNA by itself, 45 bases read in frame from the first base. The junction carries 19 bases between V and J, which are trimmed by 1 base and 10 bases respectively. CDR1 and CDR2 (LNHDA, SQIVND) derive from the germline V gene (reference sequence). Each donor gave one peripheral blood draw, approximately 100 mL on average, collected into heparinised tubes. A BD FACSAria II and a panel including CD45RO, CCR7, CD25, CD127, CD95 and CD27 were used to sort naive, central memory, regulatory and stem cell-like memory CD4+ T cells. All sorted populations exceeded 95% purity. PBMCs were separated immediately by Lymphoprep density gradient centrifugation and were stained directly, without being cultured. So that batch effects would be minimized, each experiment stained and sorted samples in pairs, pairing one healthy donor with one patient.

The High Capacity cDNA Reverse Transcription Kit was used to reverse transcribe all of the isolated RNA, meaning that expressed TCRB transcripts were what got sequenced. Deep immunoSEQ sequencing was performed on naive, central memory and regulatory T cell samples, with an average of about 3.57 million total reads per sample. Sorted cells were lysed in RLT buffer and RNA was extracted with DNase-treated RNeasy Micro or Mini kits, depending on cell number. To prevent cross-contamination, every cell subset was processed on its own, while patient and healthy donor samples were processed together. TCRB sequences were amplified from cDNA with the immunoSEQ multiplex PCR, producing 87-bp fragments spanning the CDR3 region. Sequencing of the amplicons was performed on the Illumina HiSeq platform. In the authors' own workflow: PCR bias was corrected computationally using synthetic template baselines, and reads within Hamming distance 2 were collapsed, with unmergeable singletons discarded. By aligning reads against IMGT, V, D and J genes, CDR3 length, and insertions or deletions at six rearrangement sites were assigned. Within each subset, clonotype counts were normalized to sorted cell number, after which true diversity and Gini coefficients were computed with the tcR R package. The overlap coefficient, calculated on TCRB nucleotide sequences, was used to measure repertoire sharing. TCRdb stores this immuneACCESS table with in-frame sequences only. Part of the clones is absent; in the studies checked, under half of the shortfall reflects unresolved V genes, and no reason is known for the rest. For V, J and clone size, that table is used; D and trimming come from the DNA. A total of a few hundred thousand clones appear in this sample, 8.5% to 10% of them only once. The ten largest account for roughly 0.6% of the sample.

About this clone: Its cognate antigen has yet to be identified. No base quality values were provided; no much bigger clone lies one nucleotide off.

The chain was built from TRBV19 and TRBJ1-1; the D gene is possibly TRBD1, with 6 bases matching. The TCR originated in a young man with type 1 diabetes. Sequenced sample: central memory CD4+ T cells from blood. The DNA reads TGTGCCAGTAGTATAGTTGCGGGGGGCGAGAGCGGAGCTTTCTTT. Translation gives CASSIVAGGESGAFF.